This T cell receptor (beta chain) was identified in a study of cytomegalovirus exposure and HLA in healthy donors. About the research overall: Unique TCR beta sequences numbering around 110 million came from around 180 million T cells in an earlier analysis. Study observations and caveats: Most TCR sequences were uncommon, yet certain public TCRs appeared in many donors. Under in vitro conditions, three CMV-associated chains were confirmed as specific for CMV antigens. Analysis was performed later, and it showed HLA-associated TCR beta chains to be more clonally expanded than equally common others.

As to this clone: The antigen remains undetermined.

Primers for the PCR totalled 60 Vbeta and 13 Jbeta. Sequencing used immunoSEQ multiplex PCR; TCRdb keeps in-frame clones, though not all of them. The top ten hold around an eighth of the sample, which has fewer than 150,000 clones, roughly 73% seen once. The CDR3 consists of 15 residues. The germline V gene encodes CDR1 PRHDT and CDR2 FYEKMQ (reference sequence). The V segment lost 5 bases and the J segment 6 bases; nucleotides outside the gene matches: 10. This rearrangement joins TRBV13 to TRBJ2-1; TRBD1 agrees at 7 bases. The sample was PBMCs. The clonotype comes from a human donor in good health. CDR3 region: CASSLPGQPSNEQFF. The DNA for the CDR3 is TGTGCCAGCAGCCTTCCGGGACAGCCCTCCAATGAGCAGTTCTTC.